The 21 T cell receptor beta chains listed next were all sequenced from one sample in a study of shared clonotypes between healthy human individuals (TCRdb year 2020). Receptor libraries were prepared by the immunoSEQ multiplex PCR assay. The table was pulled from immuneACCESS by TCRdb, which kept in-frame rearrangements only. Such tables lose some clones; where checked, under half of the loss comes from unresolved V genes, and the rest has no known cause. The sample yields 2 million to 2.5 million clones; approximately 90% were counted once. 0.3% to 0.4% of the sample belongs to the ten largest clones. Sequenced sample: naive CD4+ T cells from PBMCs. Interpreted using the paper, the cell subset or site label stands for: CD45RA+ positively selected. The source of these receptors is a man between 18 and 35 years old in good health. Some clones in this sample may be carry-over from other donors' samples.

Only one count was recorded for this clone. The chain links TRBV2 to TRBJ2-7, with D possibly matching TRBD1 (5 bases). Per germline, CDR1 SNHLY and CDR2 FYNNEI. V was cut by 3 bases and J by 3 bases, with 15 bases left in between. This CDR3 contains 15 residues. CDR3 nucleotides: TGTGCCAGCAGTGAGGACAATTCCCAAGGCTACGAGCAGTACTTC. It is translated as CASSEDNSQGYEQYF.

The V gene is TRBV7-9, the J gene TRBJ1-1; D perhaps matches TRBD1 (5 bases). V was shortened by 7 bases and J by 9 bases, with 12 bases between the two germline ends. Germline V gene lookup returns CDR1 SEHNR and CDR2 FQNEAQ (reference sequence). There are 11 residues in the CDR3. The CDR3 here is CASKGSRKAFF. As DNA, the CDR3 is TGTGCCAGCAAGGGGTCCCGCAAAGCTTTCTTT.

The rearrangement links TRBV4-1 to TRBJ2-7; a weak D match, TRBD2 (6 bases). Germline V CDR1 and CDR2: MGHRA, YSYEKL. The V gene lost 4 bases and the J gene lost 6 bases, with 10 bases spanning the gap. This CDR3 contains 12 residues. CDR3 loop: CASSRPGSEQYF. The DNA for the CDR3 is TGCGCCAGCAGCCGTCCCGGGAGCGAGCAGTACTTC.

V and J are TRBV5-1 and TRBJ1-4, with 7 bases lining up with TRBD1. This CDR3 region has 15 residues. Per the germline V gene, CDR1 is SGHRS and CDR2 is YFSETQ. The trim removed 3 bases at V and 4 bases at J, leaving 6 bases unmatched. The CDR3 is CASSSGQVLNEKLFF. The CDR3 DNA reads as TGCGCCAGCAGCTCCGGACAGGTTCTTAATGAAAAACTGTTTTTT.

This chain joins TRBV7-2 and TRBJ2-5; D possibly matches TRBD1 or TRBD2 (5 bases each). CDR1 is SGHTA and CDR2 is FQGNSA in the germline V gene. V dropped 7 bases and J dropped 4 bases, with 16 bases sitting between them. The CDR3 runs to 14 residues. In nucleotides, the CDR3 is TGTGCCAGCAAACCCCGGGGCGATACAGAGACCCAGTACTTC. Translated, it gives CASKPRGDTETQYF.

As for this clone: The sample carries other DNA sequences with the same CDR3. The chain has TRBV28 and TRBJ2-5; D tentatively reads TRBD1 or TRBD2 (5 bases each). CDR3 length: 14 residues. V dropped 5 bases and J dropped 1 base, with 11 bases sitting between them. In germline, CDR1 is MDHEN, CDR2 SYDVKM. The CDR3 DNA is TGTGCCAGCAGTCTCTCGGGGACCCAAGAGACCCAGTACTTC. Encoded protein: CASSLSGTQETQYF.

This rearrangement joins TRBV4-2 to TRBJ2-5; D might be TRBD1 (5 bases). Trimming cost V 0 bases and J 8 bases, with 10 bases left between them. CDR3 length: 13 residues. The V gene's germline CDR1 is LGHNA and CDR2 YNFKEQ. The DNA of the CDR3 is TGTGCCAGCAGCCAAGAGGCAGGGAACACCCAGTACTTC. This gives the protein CASSQEAGNTQYF.

The V and J genes are TRBV28 and TRBJ2-7; no reliable D call. This CDR3 is 15 amino acids long. V was trimmed by 4 bases and J by 8 bases, leaving 21 bases between them. The germline V gene has CDR1 MDHEN and CDR2 SYDVKM. In DNA, the CDR3 is TGTGCCAGCAGTTCAATCGAGCCTCCCCCTTGGAAGCAGTACTTC. As protein: CASSSIEPPPWKQYF.

The DNA of the CDR3 is TGTGCCAGCAGCCGCCGGGACAGGGTATATGGCTACACCTTC. Amino acids: CASSRRDRVYGYTF. The chain is built from TRBV7-2 and TRBJ1-2, with 9 bases lining up with TRBD1. V trimming: 5 bases; J trimming: 5 bases; junction bases outside the gene matches: 6. This CDR3 has 14 amino acids. CDR1 is SGHTA and CDR2 is FQGNSA in the germline V gene.

This chain joins TRBV5-8 and TRBJ1-3; D remains unclear. Germline V lookup: CDR1 SGHTS, CDR2 YDEGEE. Trimming left V 5 bases short and J 0 bases short, with 6 bases between. The CDR3 consists of 13 residues. The CDR3 DNA reads as TGTGCCAGCAGACTGTTCTCTGGAAACACCATATATTTT. Protein sequence: CASRLFSGNTIYF. Using reference TRBV5-8 and TRBJ1-3 for the parts outside the CDR3, the full variable domain is EAGVTQSPTHLIKTRGQQATLRCSPISGHTSVYWYQQALGLGLQFLLWYDEGEERNRGNFPPRFSGRQFPNYSSELNVNALELEDSALYLCASRLFSGNTIYFGEGSWLTVV.

V and J are TRBV7-3 and TRBJ2-1; 9 bases are shared with TRBD2. With 3 bases clipped from V and 2 bases from J, the junction kept 2 bases outside the gene matches. In germline, CDR1 is SGHTA, CDR2 FQGTGA. The CDR3 extends over 15 amino acids. CDR3 nucleotide sequence: TGTGCCAGCAGCTTTTTAGCGGGAGCCTACAATGAGCAGTTCTTC. Its translation is CASSFLAGAYNEQFF. The variable domain in full, completed from reference TRBV7-3 and TRBJ2-1, reads GAGVSQTPSNKVTEKGKYVELRCDPISGHTALYWYRQSLGQGPEFLIYFQGTGAADDSGLPNDRFFAVRPEGSVSTLKIQRTERGDSAVYLCASSFLAGAYNEQFFGPGTRLTVL.

The chain has TRBV21-1 and TRBJ1-2. TRBV21-1 is designated a pseudogene. This CDR3 is built from 19 residues. CDR3 nucleotides: TGTGCCAGCAGCATGGTTATAACGGGGAAACCCCTCCTATGGCGTGGCTACACCTTC. Translated: CASSMVITGKPLLWRGYTF.

The chain uses TRBV5-1 and TRBJ2-2, with TRBD2 as a possible D gene (5 bases). V was cut by 4 bases and J by 3 bases, with 16 bases left in between. The germline V gene encodes CDR1 SGHRS and CDR2 YFSETQ. The CDR3 runs 16 residues. In DNA form, the CDR3 reads TGCGCCAGCAGCCCCCCCCCACTAGGAGACACCGGGGAGCTGTTTTTT. The encoded protein is CASSPPPLGDTGELFF.

Worth noting for this clone: The identical CDR3 is also encoded by other nucleotide sequences in the sample. V usage is TRBV29-1 and J usage is TRBJ2-2; perhaps D is TRBD1 or TRBD2 (5 bases each). The V end lost 4 bases, the J end lost 0 bases, and 9 bases lay between the germline ends. The CDR3 has 14 amino acids. Germline CDR1 SQVTM, CDR2 ANQGSEA. CDR3 sequence reads: CSVAGTANTGELFF. The DNA of the CDR3 is TGCAGCGTTGCCGGGACGGCGAACACCGGGGAGCTGTTTTTT.

The chain joins TRBV18 to TRBJ1-1; no reliable D call. Germline V gene lookup returns CDR1 KGHSH and CDR2 LQKENI. The CDR3 loop spans 14 amino acids. V was clipped by 2 bases and J by 2 bases, with 9 bases between them. For the CDR3, the DNA is TGTGCCAGCTCACCAGTGGAGCAAAACACTGAAGCTTTCTTT. Protein sequence: CASSPVEQNTEAFF.

The chain couples TRBV9 to TRBJ1-1; 10 bases align to TRBD1. J lost 12 bases, V lost 3 bases, and 8 bases had no gene match. Per germline, CDR1 SGDLS and CDR2 YYNGEE. This CDR3 spans 13 amino acids. CDR3 nucleotides: TGTGCCAGCAGCGCAAGACAGGGGGCATCAACTTTCTTT. It codes for CASSARQGASTFF. The full variable domain, in which reference TRBV9 and TRBJ1-1 provide the parts outside the CDR3, is DSGVTQTPKHLITATGQRVTLRCSPRSGDLSVYWYQQSLDQGLQFLIQYYNGEERAKGNILERFSAQQFPDLHSELNLSSLELGDSALYFCASSARQGASTFFGQGTRLTVV.

In DNA form, the CDR3 reads TGTGCCAGCAGCTTGCGGACAGCTCTGAGTGGCTACACCTTC. Its translation is CASSLRTALSGYTF. The chain joins TRBV7-2 to TRBJ1-2; a possible D gene is TRBD1 (6 bases). Trimming cost V 3 bases and J 7 bases, with 15 bases left between them. The germline CDR1 and CDR2 sequences are SGHTA and FQGNSA. The CDR3 runs 14 residues.

V and J are TRBV15 and TRBJ2-3, with D unclear. Germline V gene lookup returns CDR1 LNHNV and CDR2 YYDKDF (reference sequence). With 5 bases removed from V and 6 bases from J, the gap between germline ends came to 12 bases. The CDR3 loop spans 13 amino acids. This CDR3 is CATSPRHFDTQYF. The CDR3 nucleotides read TGTGCCACCAGCCCCCGGCATTTCGATACGCAGTATTTT.

This clone was detected only once. The chain carries TRBV10-3 and TRBJ2-7; D assignment may be TRBD1 or TRBD2 (5 bases each). The germline V gene has CDR1 ENHRY and CDR2 SYGVKD. CDR3 length: 12 amino acids. The V end lost 8 bases, the J end lost 3 bases, and 11 bases lay between the germline ends. CDR3 bases: TGTGCCATCTCCGGGGACGGCTACGAGCAGTACTTC. This encodes CAISGDGYEQYF.

This chain connects TRBV7-8 to TRBJ2-3; D may match TRBD1 or TRBD2 (5 bases each). This CDR3 contains 16 residues. The germline V and J ends were trimmed by 5 bases and 4 bases, with 19 bases remaining between them. Looked up from germline, CDR1 is SGHVS and CDR2 is FQNEAQ. CDR3 sequence reads: CASSPQLSLGADTQYF. The CDR3 bases are TGTGCCAGCAGCCCCCAACTAAGCTTGGGGGCAGATACGCAGTATTTT.

Note on this clone: Mismatch with germline at one junction end may stem from a read error. This chain uses TRBV7-9 with TRBJ2-3; D is unresolved. From germline, CDR1 is SEHNR and CDR2 FQNEAQ (reference sequence). This CDR3 spans 8 amino acids. This CDR3 reads CASSLGYF. The CDR3 DNA follows: TGTGCCAGCAGCCTGGGGTACTTT.